The clone carrying this TCR beta chain showed up just once. This sample was taken from a study of technical replicates of blood from a few donors. Sequenced by immunoSEQ multiplex PCR; TCRdb stores in-frame clones only, minus some. The repertoire has 60,000 to 70,000 clones, about 86% of them found once; the top ten carry approximately 5.4%. Sequencing input: PBMCs. The clonotype was recovered from a human donor in good health. Some clones in this sample may be carry-over from other donors' samples.

The CDR3 loop is CATSNDRVFVREQFF. The CDR3 nucleotides read TGTGCCACCAGCAATGACAGGGTTTTTGTCCGGGAGCAGTTCTTC. V usage is TRBV15 and J usage is TRBJ2-1, with 7 bases fitting TRBD1. The CDR3 sequence is 15 residues long. CDR1 and CDR2 from the germline V gene are LNHNV and YYDKDF (reference sequence). Trimming took 4 bases from V and 10 from J; bases not matched to a gene: 13. Full variable domain (missing parts from reference TRBV15 and TRBJ2-1): DAMVIQNPRYQVTQFGKPVTLSCSQTLNHNVMYWYQQKSSQAPKLLFHYYDKDFNNEADTPDNFQSRRPNTSFCFLDIRSPGLGDTAMYLCATSNDRVFVREQFFGPGTRLTVL.